A selection of T cell receptor beta chains follows, all from one sample in a study of blood T cell repertoires in COVID-19. The table came from immunoSEQ multiplex PCR; TCRdb's copy has only in-frame clones and leaves some out. The table shows about 300,000 clones, with about 83% occurring only once. Input material: peripheral blood. These receptors all come from a woman between 50 and 59 years old with acute or convalescent COVID-19. Each CDR3 is given with its conserved first and last residue. D genes are given only for firm matches. Clone size appears in some rows only: once, few, many, or a class for an expanded clone.

d_call | j_call | clone_size | v_call | cdr3_nt | cdr3_aa
- | TRBJ2-5 | - | TRBV6-2/TRBV6-3 | TGTGCCAGCAGTTCGATATCGGTAGCGGCTCTGCAAGAGACCCAGTACTTC | CASSSISVAALQETQYF
- | TRBJ1-5 | few | TRBV6-6 | TGTGCCAGCAGTGACACAACAGGGATAGAGCAGCCCCAGCATTTT | CASSDTTGIEQPQHF
TRBD2 | TRBJ2-3 | - | TRBV5-4 | TGTGCCAGCAGCCCTCCGGGCGGGGGGCGCACAGATACGCAGTATTTT | CASSPPGGGRTDTQYF
- | TRBJ2-7 | - | TRBV29-1 | TGCAGCGCGACGGATGGAGGCTACGAGCAGTACTTC | CSATDGGYEQYF
- | TRBJ2-5 | - | TRBV5-4 | TGTGCCAGCAGCTCAGGTGGGGAGACCCAGTACTTC | CASSSGGETQYF
TRBD1 | TRBJ2-3 | - | TRBV19 | TGTGCCAGTAGCATACAGGGGGCGAGCACAGATACGCAGTATTTT | CASSIQGASTDTQYF
- | TRBJ1-4 | - | TRBV19 | TGTGCCAGTAGTATATCCAGAGGGGAAAAACTGTTTTTT | CASSISRGEKLFF
- | TRBJ1-1 | - | TRBV18 | TGTGCCAGCTCACCCTCGCAGGGGACTGAAGCTTTCTTT | CASSPSQGTEAFF
- | TRBJ2-5 | - | TRBV7-2 | TGTGCCAGCAGTCCCTGGGCGGGGGAGACCCAGTACTTC | CASSPWAGETQYF
TRBD1 | TRBJ1-2 | - | TRBV15 | TGTGCCACCAGCAGAGGGACAGGGTCCGCGGGATATGGCTACACCTTC | CATSRGTGSAGYGYTF
- | TRBJ1-5 | few | TRBV19 | TGTGCCAGTAGTGCCGGACAATCTCAGCCCCAGCATTTT | CASSAGQSQPQHF
- | TRBJ2-3 | - | TRBV5-1 | TGCGCCAGCAGCTTAGAGACAGATACGCAGTATTTT | CASSLETDTQYF
TRBD1 | TRBJ2-3 | - | TRBV2 | TGTGCCAGCACCTTCATGGGGGGAGACACAGGGGGTACGCAGTATTTT | CASTFMGGDTGGTQYF
- | TRBJ1-2 | - | TRBV4-1 | TGCGCCAGCAGCCAAGAGGGCAGAAACTATGGCTACACCTTC | CASSQEGRNYGYTF
TRBD1 | TRBJ1-1 | - | TRBV23-1 | TGCGCCAGCAGTCACCTCCTGACAGGGGCGAACACTGAAGCTTTCTTT | CASSHLLTGANTEAFF
- | TRBJ2-6 | once | TRBV6-5 | TGTGCCAGCAGAGCTCCCAACTCTGGGGCCAACGTCCTGACTTTC | CASRAPNSGANVLTF
TRBD2 | TRBJ2-3 | - | TRBV19 | TGTGCCAGTATGCAAGCGGGAGGAACAGATACGCAGTATTTT | CASMQAGGTDTQYF
- | TRBJ1-3 | few | TRBV30 | TGTGCCTGGAGTCTAACGGTCTCTGGAAACACCATATATTTT | CAWSLTVSGNTIYF
- | TRBJ2-1 | many | TRBV15 | TGTGCCACCAGCAGAGATTTAGCGGTTCTCGAGTTCTTC | CATSRDLAVLEFF
- | TRBJ1-1 | once | TRBV5-6 | TGTGCCAGCAGCTTGACAGGAAACACTGAAGCTTTCTTT | CASSLTGNTEAFF
TRBD2 | TRBJ2-1 | once | TRBV11-3 | TGTGCCAGCAGCTTAGGGTTAGCGGGGGGGTACAATGAGCAGTTCTTC | CASSLGLAGGYNEQFF
- | TRBJ2-3 | - | TRBV27 | TGTGCCAGCAGTTCCGGGAGCTGGGGCACAGATACGCAGTATTTT | CASSSGSWGTDTQYF
TRBD1 | TRBJ1-2 | - | TRBV4-2 | TGTGCCAGCAGCCCCGACAGGGCGGGCTATGGCTACACCTTC | CASSPDRAGYGYTF
TRBD1 | TRBJ2-1 | - | TRBV11-2 | TGTGCCAGCAGCGCTTTTTTACCGGGACAGGGAAGAAATGAGCAGTTCTTC | CASSAFLPGQGRNEQFF
- | TRBJ2-3 | - | TRBV7-5 | TGTGCCAGAAACACTCTAGCGGAAGAAGTAACAGATACGCAGTATTTT | CARNTLAEEVTDTQYF
TRBD2 | TRBJ2-4 | - | TRBV7-2 | TGTGCCAGCAGCTTAAGCGGGGGACAAAACATTCAGTACTTC | CASSLSGGQNIQYF
- | TRBJ1-1 | - | TRBV29-1 | TGCAGCGTTGAGACAGGGAACACTGAAGCTTTCTTT | CSVETGNTEAFF
- | TRBJ1-1 | - | TRBV6-1 | TGTGCCAGCAGTGAAGCGCGAACAGGCTTTGAAGCTTTCTTT | CASSEARTGFEAFF
- | TRBJ2-6 | - | TRBV27 | TGTGCCAGCAGTGAACAGGGTTCGGGGGCCAACGTCCTGACTTTC | CASSEQGSGANVLTF
TRBD1 | TRBJ1-1 | once | TRBV25-1 | TGTGCCAGCAGATTAACAGGGGGTAACGCTGAAGCTTTCTTT | CASRLTGGNAEAFF
- | TRBJ1-1 | - | TRBV6-6 | TGTGCCAGCAAAGATTTACTGTACACTGAAGCTTTCTTT | CASKDLLYTEAFF
- | TRBJ1-1 | - | TRBV5-5 | TGTGCCAGCAGCTTCGCGCCCCTCGAGAAAGCTTTCTTT | CASSFAPLEKAFF
- | TRBJ1-1 | once | TRBV10-2 | TGCGCCAGCACCCTTCTGGCCAGGGGTGGCACTGAAGCTTTCTTT | CASTLLARGGTEAFF
- | TRBJ1-2 | - | TRBV3-1/TRBV3-2 | TGTGCCAGCAGACAGGGAGAGAGCTACACCTTC | CASRQGESYTF
- | TRBJ1-5 | - | TRBV6-6 | TGTGCCAGCAGTTACTCGGTCGGGGATAGCAATCAGCCCCAGCATTTT | CASSYSVGDSNQPQHF